What follows are 20 T cell receptor beta chains derived from one specimen sequenced in a study of blood T cell repertoires in COVID-19. Measured with immunoSEQ multiplex PCR; TCRdb has only the in-frame clones, and not every one. The repertoire consists of about 200,000 clones, with about 86% occurring once and the leading ten covering 0.7% to 0.95%. Specimen: peripheral blood. These receptors were collected from a woman in her 70s with acute or convalescent COVID-19.

The gene calls are TRBV7-6 and TRBJ1-1; TRBD1 might be the D (6 bases). Trimming took off 5 bases at V and 3 bases at J, with 10 bases between the two ends. The CDR3 has 13 amino acids. In germline, CDR1 is SGHVS, CDR2 FNYEAQ. In DNA form, the CDR3 reads TGTGCCAGCAGCCGGGACATAGACACTGAAGCTTTCTTT. Residues: CASSRDIDTEAFF.

This clone is a singleton in its sample. The chain combines TRBV20-1 with TRBJ2-5; D might be TRBD1 (6 bases). Deletions cut 3 bases from V and 2 bases from J, with 13 bases between. This CDR3 region has 14 residues. Germline CDR1 reads DFQATT; CDR2 reads SNEGSKA (reference sequence). The CDR3 loop reads CSASQGLGQETQYF. The CDR3 bases are TGCAGTGCTAGTCAGGGGCTGGGGCAAGAGACCCAGTACTTC.

This chain links TRBV10-2 with TRBJ1-1, with unresolved D. CDR3 size: 14 residues. Deletions cut 8 bases from V and 2 bases from J, with 15 bases between. The V gene's germline CDR1 is WSHSY and CDR2 SAAADI. CDR3 loop: CASGLGGLNTEAFF. CDR3 in DNA: TGCGCCAGCGGCCTCGGAGGACTAAACACTGAAGCTTTCTTT.

CDR3 in DNA: TGCGCCAGCAGTGAGTCGAAACTAGCGGGGGGCCGCTCCTACAATGAGCAGTTCTTC. This gives the protein CASSESKLAGGRSYNEQFF. V gene TRBV10-1 combines with J gene TRBJ2-1; 12 bases align to TRBD2. This CDR3 has 19 amino acids. V lost 0 bases to trimming and J lost 0 bases; unmatched junction nucleotides: 6. Germline CDR1 reads WNHNN; CDR2 reads SYGVQD (reference sequence).

This chain connects TRBV5-6 to TRBJ2-7; no clear D gene. Per germline, CDR1 SGHDT and CDR2 YYEEEE. The CDR3 is 13 residues long. Trimming stripped 5 bases from V and 2 bases from J, with 11 bases between. The CDR3: CASSRVYTYEQYF. Written as DNA, the CDR3 is TGTGCCAGCAGTCGGGTCTATACCTACGAGCAGTACTTC.

The rearrangement links TRBV6-2 or TRBV6-3 to TRBJ2-1; D ambiguous. Trimming stripped 6 bases from V and 4 bases from J, with 10 bases between. This CDR3 contains 13 residues. Per germline, CDR1 MNHEY and CDR2 SVGEGT. CDR3: CASSQTIYNEQFF. DNA for the CDR3: TGTGCCAGCAGCCAAACTATTTACAATGAGCAGTTCTTC.

V is TRBV6-6 and J is TRBJ1-5; 8 nucleotides line up with TRBD1. This CDR3 region has 16 residues. Losses at the gene ends were 0 bases for V and 6 bases for J; bases not matched to a gene: 7. CDR1 is MNHNY and CDR2 is SVGAGI in the germline V gene (reference sequence). The CDR3: CASSYSRTGNTQPQHF. The CDR3 DNA is TGTGCCAGCAGTTACTCAAGGACAGGGAACACTCAGCCCCAGCATTTT.

This clone has a single count. The chain joins TRBV18 to TRBJ1-3; D ambiguous. CDR1 is KGHSH, CDR2 LQKENI, per germline. V was shortened by 2 bases and J by 0 bases, with 11 bases between the two germline ends. The CDR3 consists of 16 residues. DNA of the CDR3: TGTGCCAGCTCACCATATTCACAGAGCTCTGGAAACACCATATATTTT. This codes for CASSPYSQSSGNTIYF.

This clone came up once. The V call is TRBV3-1 (or the pseudogene TRBV3-2), the J call TRBJ1-2; D is perhaps TRBD1 (6 bases). The CDR3 has 15 amino acids. Germline-derived CDR1 and CDR2 are LGHDT and YNNKEL (reference sequence). Between the trimmed V and J ends, which lost 2 bases and 7 bases, there was a span of 17 bases. Written as DNA, the CDR3 is TGTGCCAGCAGCCAAATCCCGGGGGGCCTTTCTGGCTACACCTTC. It specifies CASSQIPGGLSGYTF.

The CDR3 protein is CASSILAGGAYEQYF. DNA of the CDR3: TGTGCCAGTAGTATCTTAGCGGGAGGGGCCTACGAGCAGTACTTC. The J gene is TRBJ2-7, the V gene TRBV19, with 11 nucleotides matching TRBD2. This CDR3 region has 15 residues. The germline gives CDR1 LNHDA, CDR2 SQIVND (reference sequence). The trim removed 3 bases at V and 2 bases at J, leaving 3 bases unmatched.

The rearrangement joins TRBV9 to TRBJ2-7; 7 nucleotides line up with TRBD2. Germline CDR1 and CDR2: SGDLS and YYNGEE. The V gene end was trimmed by 1 base and the J gene end by 0 bases; junction bases not matched to a gene: 4. CDR3 length: 15 residues. CDR3 coding DNA: TGTGCCAGCAGCGTACGGAGCGGGAACTCCTACGAGCAGTACTTC. Its translation is CASSVRSGNSYEQYF.

The chain carries TRBV27 and TRBJ2-7, with 14 bases matching TRBD2. CDR3 size: 15 residues. Germline V gives CDR1 MNHEY, CDR2 SMNVEV (reference sequence). The ends lost 5 bases at V and 6 bases at J; junction bases unmatched: 6. The CDR3 coding sequence is TGTGCCAGCAGTGTGGGACTAGCGGGAGTAGGCGAGCAGTACTTC. It specifies CASSVGLAGVGEQYF.

This sequence joins TRBV4-2 and TRBJ1-1, with TRBD1 as a possible D gene (5 bases). Germline values: CDR1 LGHNA, CDR2 YNFKEQ. V gave up 0 bases and J gave up 4 bases, with 9 bases separating them. The CDR3 covers 14 residues. The CDR3 nucleotides read TGTGCCAGCAGCCAAGAGGCCAGGGCCACTGAAGCTTTCTTT. The encoded protein is CASSQEARATEAFF.

The chain uses TRBV7-9 and TRBJ1-1; the match to TRBD1 covers 7 bases. The V gene end was trimmed by 5 bases and the J gene end by 4 bases; junction bases not matched to a gene: 10. The germline CDR1 and CDR2 sequences are SEHNR and FQNEAQ (reference sequence). This CDR3 has 15 residues. The chain's CDR3 is CASSVPTGSVTEAFF. The CDR3 DNA reads as TGTGCCAGCAGCGTTCCGACAGGGAGTGTCACTGAAGCTTTCTTT.

The chain has TRBV19 and TRBJ2-2; 9 positions match TRBD1. The V gene end was trimmed by 4 bases and the J gene end by 4 bases; junction bases not matched to a gene: 4. The germline CDR1 and CDR2 sequences are LNHDA and SQIVND (reference sequence). The CDR3 spans 15 residues. CDR3 sequence: CASSKVQGATGELFF. The CDR3 bases are TGTGCCAGTAGTAAAGTACAGGGGGCCACCGGGGAGCTGTTTTTT. Combining the CDR3 with reference TRBV19 and TRBJ2-2 gives the whole variable domain DGGITQSPKYLFRKEGQNVTLSCEQNLNHDAMYWYRQDPGQGLRLIYYSQIVNDFQKGDIAEGYSVSREKKESFPLTVTSAQKNPTAFYLCASSKVQGATGELFFGEGSRLTVL.

The chain recombines TRBV10-1 with TRBJ2-1; D possibly corresponds to TRBD2 (5 bases). Per the germline V gene, CDR1 is WNHNN and CDR2 is SYGVQD (reference sequence). The V gene lost 4 bases and the J gene lost 4 bases, with 11 bases spanning the gap. This CDR3 region has 14 residues. The CDR3 sequence is CASSGGAPYNEQFF. CDR3 DNA: TGCGCCAGCAGTGGGGGAGCTCCATACAATGAGCAGTTCTTC.

This clone appeared once. V gene TRBV5-5 combines with J gene TRBJ2-1, with TRBD2 identical over 13 bases. Germline V gene data show CDR1 as SGHKS and CDR2 as YYEKEE (reference sequence). The CDR3 loop spans 17 amino acids. With 4 bases clipped from V and 2 bases from J, the junction kept 6 bases outside the gene matches. The CDR3 here is CASSKQLAGGTYNEQFF. The CDR3 bases are TGTGCCAGCAGCAAACAACTAGCGGGGGGGACCTACAATGAGCAGTTCTTC.

This chain joins TRBV19 and TRBJ2-3, with D possibly TRBD2 on 6 matching bases. V lost 11 bases and J lost 1, with 13 bases in between. The CDR3 has 13 amino acids. The germline gives CDR1 LNHDA, CDR2 SQIVND (reference sequence). The CDR3, as DNA: TGTGCCGGGCGGGCTAGCGGCACAGATACGCAGTATTTT. Translating it yields CAGRASGTDTQYF.

V usage is TRBV18 and J usage is TRBJ1-2; 12 positions agree with TRBD1. The CDR3 has 15 residues. With V trimmed by 6 bases and J by 6 bases, 8 bases remained unmatched. Germline V gives CDR1 KGHSH, CDR2 LQKENI. The CDR3 sequence is CASSYSGTGGHGYTF. In nucleotides, the CDR3 is TGTGCCAGCTCGTACTCCGGGACAGGGGGCCATGGCTACACCTTC.

V usage is TRBV6-5 and J usage is TRBJ2-1; TRBD2 matches at 9 bases. Per germline, CDR1 MNHEY and CDR2 SVGAGI. This CDR3 spans 15 amino acids. J was trimmed by 8 bases and V by 1 base; bases with no gene match: 6. CDR3 coding DNA: TGTGCCAGCAGTTACTTTGCTAGCGGGGAGGATGAGCAGTTCTTC. Protein product: CASSYFASGEDEQFF.